The 24 T cell receptor beta chains reported below all come from one sample, sequenced in a study of cytomegalovirus exposure and HLA in healthy donors. 13 Jbeta primers and 60 Vbeta primers were used for the PCR. This table comes from immunoSEQ multiplex PCR, and its TCRdb copy is limited to in-frame clones, with some not included. Here the sample spans approximately 150,000 clones, 65% to 75% being singletons. The sequencing input was PBMCs. All receptors derive from a human donor in good health.

This clone came up a few times. The chain joins TRBV10-1 to TRBJ1-1, with D possibly TRBD1 on 5 matching bases. V was clipped by 3 bases and J by 0 bases, with 14 bases between them. The CDR3 totals 16 residues. CDR1 is WNHNN, CDR2 SYGVQD, per germline (reference sequence). The CDR3 bases are TGCGCCAGCAGTGAACGGTTAGGGGCGATGAACACTGAAGCTTTCTTT. Translating it yields CASSERLGAMNTEAFF.

The chain couples TRBV14 to TRBJ1-2, with a tentative D call TRBD1 (5 bases). V was pared by 1 base and J by 4 bases, with 13 bases between. Germline-derived CDR1 and CDR2 are SGHDN and FVKESK. The CDR3 totals 15 residues. CDR3 coding DNA: TGTGCCAGCAGCCAAGCCGGGGCGGGAGTCTATGGCTACACCTTC. Amino acid sequence: CASSQAGAGVYGYTF.

This clone was seen more than once but under ten times. This sequence joins TRBV9 and TRBJ2-3; 10 bases agree with TRBD1. The V gene's germline CDR1 is SGDLS and CDR2 YYNGEE. V gave up 2 bases and J gave up 1 base; unmatched junction bases: 1. This CDR3 has 15 amino acids. The CDR3 loop reads CASSVGTGGTDTQYF. CDR3 coding DNA: TGTGCCAGCAGCGTCGGGACAGGGGGCACAGATACGCAGTATTTT.

The rearrangement joins TRBV27 to TRBJ2-1; perhaps TRBD2 as D (7 bases). Germline CDR1 reads MNHEY; CDR2 reads SMNVEV (reference sequence). CDR3 length: 16 residues. V lost 8 bases, J lost 7 bases, and 24 bases lay in between. The CDR3 DNA reads TGTGCCAGCGCTAGTGGGGGGGGGCACCTTAGGAATGAGCAGTTCTTC. This encodes CASASGGGHLRNEQFF.

The J gene is TRBJ1-1, the V gene TRBV7-9, with 9 bases matching TRBD1. The CDR3 has 14 residues. The V and J ends lost 1 base and 5 bases, in that order; junction bases with no gene match: 2. Germline CDR1 reads SEHNR; CDR2 reads FQNEAQ (reference sequence). The CDR3 here is CASSLGDRETEAFF. As DNA, the CDR3 is TGTGCCAGCAGCTTAGGGGACAGGGAGACTGAAGCTTTCTTT.

This chain connects TRBV5-1 to TRBJ2-4; D may be TRBD1 (6 bases). Germline assignment: CDR1 SGHRS and CDR2 YFSETQ. Trimming took off 1 base at V and 0 bases at J, with 8 bases between the two ends. The CDR3 is 15 amino acids. The CDR3 spells CASSLSTGAKNIQYF. The DNA for the CDR3 is TGCGCCAGCAGCTTGTCGACAGGAGCCAAAAACATTCAGTACTTC.

The CDR3 region has the DNA TGTGCCAGCAGTGAAAGGGGGACTAGCCCAGATACGCAGTATTTT. This translates into CASSERGTSPDTQYF. V and J are TRBV2 and TRBJ2-3; 9 bases line up with TRBD2. CDR1 SNHLY and CDR2 FYNNEI come from the germline V gene. J lost 4 bases, V lost 2 bases, and 4 bases had no gene match. The CDR3 runs 15 residues. The variable domain in full, completed from reference TRBV2 and TRBJ2-3, reads EPEVTQTPSHQVTQMGQEVILRCVPISNHLYFYWYRQILGQKVEFLVSFYNNEISEKSEIFDDQFSVERPDGSNFTLKIRSTKLEDSAMYFCASSERGTSPDTQYFGPGTRLTVL.

The V call is TRBV2, the J call TRBJ1-5; 12 positions match TRBD1. This CDR3 is built from 15 residues. J lost 6 bases, V lost 6 bases, and 6 bases had no gene match. CDR1 is SNHLY, CDR2 FYNNEI, per germline. CDR3 bases: TGTGCCAGCAGGACCGGGACAGGGGGCGGTCAGCCCCAGCATTTT. Protein sequence: CASRTGTGGGQPQHF.

A few counts support this clone. The chain combines TRBV9 with TRBJ1-3, with D possibly TRBD1 on 5 matching bases. Trimming left V 0 bases short and J 2 bases short, with 6 bases between. This CDR3 has 14 amino acids. CDR1 is SGDLS and CDR2 is YYNGEE in the germline V gene. CDR3 amino acids: CASSVETAGNTIYF. For the CDR3, the DNA is TGTGCCAGCAGCGTAGAGACAGCTGGAAACACCATATATTTT.

The CDR3 protein is CASSPIGQSWGYTF. As DNA, the CDR3 is TGTGCCAGCAGCCCCATAGGACAGAGCTGGGGCTACACCTTC. The chain recombines TRBV11-2 with TRBJ1-2, with a possible D match to TRBD1 (6 bases). Germline loops: CDR1 SGHAT, CDR2 FQNNGV. Trimming took off 5 bases at V and 8 bases at J, with 18 bases between the two ends. The CDR3 loop spans 14 amino acids.

The chain carries TRBV6-5 and TRBJ1-6; weak D call: TRBD1 (5 bases). Germline V lookup: CDR1 MNHEY, CDR2 SVGAGI. V was cut by 6 bases and J by 9 bases, with 9 bases left in between. There are 12 residues in the CDR3. In DNA form, the CDR3 reads TGTGCCAGCAGCCAGGGAGGTTCACCCCTCCACTTT. Translation gives CASSQGGSPLHF.

The V and J genes are TRBV11-2 and TRBJ1-5; D possibly corresponds to TRBD1 (5 bases). Germline CDR1 and CDR2: SGHAT and FQNNGV. The germline V and J ends were trimmed by 3 bases and 3 bases, with 6 bases remaining between them. The CDR3 spans 13 residues. CDR3 coding DNA: TGTGCCAGCAGCTTCAGGGACAATCAGCCCCAGCATTTT. It translates to CASSFRDNQPQHF. Based on the CDR3 plus reference TRBV11-2 and TRBJ1-5, the full variable domain is EAGVAQSPRYKIIEKRQSVAFWCNPISGHATLYWYQQILGQGPKLLIQFQNNGVVDDSQLPKDRFSAERLKGVDSTLKIQPAKLEDSAVYLCASSFRDNQPQHFGDGTRLSIL.

As DNA, the CDR3 is TGTGCCAGCACCTTACAGGAAGATACGCAGTATTTT. Its protein is CASTLQEDTQYF. The V and J genes are TRBV6-6 and TRBJ2-3; possibly TRBD1 for D (5 bases). The germline V gene has CDR1 MNHNY and CDR2 SVGAGI (reference sequence). The CDR3 sequence is 12 residues long. With 7 bases removed from V and 5 bases from J, the gap between germline ends came to 10 bases.

The gene calls are TRBV29-1 and TRBJ2-5; a possible D gene is TRBD2 (5 bases). Trimming took 7 bases from V and 5 from J, leaving 17 bases between them. Germline V gene data show CDR1 as SQVTM and CDR2 as ANQGSEA. The CDR3 is made up of 13 amino acids. The CDR3 DNA follows: TGCAGCGCTCTGTCCGGGGTGATGGAGACCCAGTACTTC. Encoded protein: CSALSGVMETQYF.

The chain uses TRBV6-1 and TRBJ1-5; D perhaps matches TRBD1 (5 bases). The V gene's germline CDR1 is MNHNS and CDR2 SASEGT. The germline V and J ends were trimmed by 7 bases and 4 bases, with 14 bases remaining between them. The length of the CDR3 is 14 residues. The CDR3 spells CASKEGVQNQPQHF. The CDR3 coding sequence is TGTGCCAGCAAGGAAGGGGTGCAGAATCAGCCCCAGCATTTT.

The genes are TRBV6-1 and TRBJ1-1; D not certain. V was cut by 8 bases and J by 3 bases, with 7 bases left in between. Germline assignment: CDR1 MNHNS and CDR2 SASEGT. This CDR3 contains 11 residues. For the CDR3, the DNA is TGTGCCAGCCTACAGTACACTGAAGCTTTCTTT. This codes for CASLQYTEAFF.

CDR3: CASSRYRDEQYF. The CDR3 DNA sequence: TGTGCCAGCTCACGATACAGGGACGAGCAGTACTTC. This chain uses TRBV18 with TRBJ2-7; the D gene is possibly TRBD1 (6 bases). Germline values: CDR1 KGHSH, CDR2 LQKENI. Trimming removed 4 bases at V and 5 bases at J, with 9 bases between. The CDR3 has 12 amino acids.

The CDR3 spells CASSLSRAQETQYF. CDR3 DNA: TGTGCCAGCAGCTTAAGCAGGGCGCAAGAGACCCAGTACTTC. The rearrangement uses TRBV11-1 and TRBJ2-5; D might be TRBD1 (5 bases). This CDR3 region has 14 residues. Per germline, CDR1 SGHAT and CDR2 FQDESV (reference sequence). Trimming pared 2 bases from V and 2 bases from J, leaving 9 bases between.

The DNA for the CDR3 is TGCGCCAGCAGCCTTGGCAACGTGGTTACTGAAGCTTTCTTT. Translation: CASSLGNVVTEAFF. The chain is built from TRBV5-1 and TRBJ1-1; D remains unclear. Germline loops: CDR1 SGHRS, CDR2 YFSETQ. The germline V and J ends were trimmed by 4 bases and 5 bases, with 15 bases remaining between them. The length of the CDR3 is 14 residues. Supplemented by reference TRBV5-1 and TRBJ1-1, the full variable domain reads KAGVTQTPRYLIKTRGQQVTLSCSPISGHRSVSWYQQTPGQGLQFLFEYFSETQRNKGNFPGRFSGRQFSNSRSEMNVSTLELGDSALYLCASSLGNVVTEAFFGQGTRLTVV.

The sample holds a few counts of this clone. The V and J genes are TRBV9 and TRBJ1-2, with D hard to call. The CDR3 has 15 residues. The germline CDR1 and CDR2 sequences are SGDLS and YYNGEE. V lost 0 bases and J lost 1, with 10 bases in between. Written as DNA, the CDR3 is TGTGCCAGCAGCGTAGATGGAGGGAGTAACTATGGCTACACCTTC. It yields the protein CASSVDGGSNYGYTF.

This chain connects TRBV4-3 to TRBJ1-2, with 10 bases identical to TRBD1. J was trimmed by 3 bases and V by 0 bases; bases with no gene match: 4. The CDR3 contains 16 residues. CDR1 is LGHNA and CDR2 is YSLEER in the germline V gene. The CDR3 DNA follows: TGCGCCAGCAGCCAAGATTTGGGACAGGGGTACTATGGCTACACCTTC. It encodes CASSQDLGQGYYGYTF.

This chain joins TRBV9 and TRBJ1-1, with D perhaps TRBD1 (6 bases). From germline, CDR1 is SGDLS and CDR2 YYNGEE. The CDR3 contains 14 residues. V was clipped by 0 bases and J by 5 bases, with 11 bases between them. The CDR3 region is CASSVVQGGTEAFF. Written as DNA, the CDR3 is TGTGCCAGCAGCGTAGTACAGGGTGGGACTGAAGCTTTCTTT.

This clone was observed a handful of times. This sequence joins TRBV7-9 and TRBJ1-1; no clear D gene. This CDR3 has 13 residues. CDR1 and CDR2 (germline): SEHNR, FQNEAQ (reference sequence). V lost 5 bases and J lost 0, with 7 bases in between. This CDR3 is CASSPGMNTEAFF. The CDR3 region has the DNA TGTGCCAGCAGCCCGGGTATGAACACTGAAGCTTTCTTT.

The chain has TRBV2 and TRBJ2-1, with 8 bases identical to TRBD2. The CDR3 has 13 amino acids. CDR1 SNHLY and CDR2 FYNNEI come from the germline V gene. V shed 8 bases and J 3 bases; nucleotides not matched to a gene: 3. The CDR3 DNA reads as TGTGCCAGCCTGCTAGCGGGCTACAATGAGCAGTTCTTC. This encodes CASLLAGYNEQFF.